One sample yielded the 18 T cell receptor beta chains listed below, sequenced in a study of cytomegalovirus exposure and HLA in healthy donors. Using immunoSEQ multiplex PCR, the repertoire was profiled, and TCRdb retains in-frame clones only, with some absent. The data contain about 220,000 clones, around 90% of them singletons. Material: PBMCs. All receptors derive from a woman in her late teens or twenties in good health and CMV-seronegative.

The V gene is TRBV2, the J gene TRBJ1-2; TRBD1 is a possible D gene (5 bases). V lost 10 bases to trimming and J lost 3 bases, with 18 bases between them. Germline CDR1 reads SNHLY; CDR2 reads FYNNEI. This CDR3 is 14 amino acids long. Here the CDR3 reads CATSTPEGYYGYTF. The CDR3 DNA reads as TGTGCCACCTCTACCCCGGAGGGGTACTATGGCTACACCTTC. The complete variable domain, with remaining parts taken from reference TRBV2 and TRBJ1-2, reads EPEVTQTPSHQVTQMGQEVILRCVPISNHLYFYWYRQILGQKVEFLVSFYNNEISEKSEIFDDQFSVERPDGSNFTLKIRSTKLEDSAMYFCATSTPEGYYGYTFGSGTRLTVV.

The chain employs TRBV2 and TRBJ1-1, with D unresolved. Germline CDR1 and CDR2: SNHLY and FYNNEI. The germline V and J ends were trimmed by 6 bases and 11 bases, with 16 bases remaining between them. This CDR3 is built from 12 residues. DNA for the CDR3: TGTGCCAGCAGAGGAGTCCGGCCAGTCGCTTTCTTT. Translated: CASRGVRPVAFF.

This sequence joins TRBV30 and TRBJ2-7, with D tentatively TRBD2 (5 bases). CDR1 GTSNPN and CDR2 SVGIG come from the germline V gene (reference sequence). Trimming left V 3 bases short and J 2 bases short, with 8 bases between. The length of the CDR3 is 12 residues. The CDR3 DNA reads as TGTGCCTGGAGGGAGGCACCCTACGAGCAGTACTTC. This translates into CAWREAPYEQYF.

The CDR3 DNA is TGTGCCAGCAGGTCAGCCGGGGGCACTGAAGCTTTCTTT. Amino acids: CASRSAGGTEAFF. The chain employs TRBV6-5 and TRBJ1-1, with D perhaps TRBD1 (5 bases). Trimming cost V 6 bases and J 4 bases, with 12 bases left between them. This CDR3 is 13 amino acids long. The germline CDR1 and CDR2 sequences are MNHEY and SVGAGI.

The chain has TRBV19 and TRBJ1-1; weak D call: TRBD1 (6 bases). Germline V gene sequence: CDR1 LNHDA, CDR2 SQIVND (reference sequence). V was cut by 6 bases and J by 1 base, with 12 bases left in between. This CDR3 has 14 amino acids. DNA of the CDR3: TGTGCCAGTAGGGTCGCCAGGGGGAACACTGAAGCTTTCTTT. Its protein is CASRVARGNTEAFF.

CDR3 coding DNA: TGTGCCTGGAGGGTTCTAGCGGGGAGCTACGAGCAGTACTTC. This codes for CAWRVLAGSYEQYF. This chain joins TRBV30 and TRBJ2-7, with TRBD2 matching 9 bases. There are 14 residues in the CDR3. Germline lookup yields CDR1 GTSNPN and CDR2 SVGIG (reference sequence). V shed 3 bases, J shed 3 bases, and the junction held 6 bases outside the gene matches.

This sequence joins TRBV11-2 and TRBJ1-6, with TRBD1 matching 7 bases. The CDR3 extends over 16 amino acids. V lost 3 bases to trimming and J lost 3 bases; unmatched junction nucleotides: 5. The germline V gene encodes CDR1 SGHAT and CDR2 FQNNGV. The CDR3 spells CASSFPRGLYNSPLHF. The CDR3, as DNA: TGTGCCAGCAGCTTTCCAAGGGGGCTCTATAATTCACCCCTCCACTTT.

The V call is TRBV9, the J call TRBJ2-1; possibly TRBD2 for D (5 bases). Trimming removed 1 base from V and 5 bases from J, with 13 bases in between. The CDR3 length is 15 residues. Germline lookup yields CDR1 SGDLS and CDR2 YYNGEE. CDR3 DNA sequence: TGTGCCAGCAGCGTAAGTACTAGACCCCACAATGAGCAGTTCTTC. It translates to CASSVSTRPHNEQFF.

The V and J genes are TRBV27 and TRBJ2-1; the D is unclear. Trimming left V 0 bases short and J 10 bases short, with 10 bases between. Per germline, CDR1 MNHEY and CDR2 SMNVEV (reference sequence). The CDR3 runs 13 residues. The CDR3 DNA reads TGTGCCAGCAGTTTATCGAGGTGGCAAGAGCAGTTCTTC. Translated, it gives CASSLSRWQEQFF.

This chain connects TRBV19 to TRBJ2-7; 8 positions match TRBD2. This CDR3 is built from 16 residues. V trimming: 1 base; J trimming: 3 bases; junction bases outside the gene matches: 8. Germline V gene lookup returns CDR1 LNHDA and CDR2 SQIVND (reference sequence). The CDR3 DNA is TGTGCCAGTAGTATAGGCCCCGGGACTAGTGGCTACGAGCAGTACTTC. This gives the protein CASSIGPGTSGYEQYF.

The rearrangement joins TRBV6-5 to TRBJ1-1, with D uncertain. The CDR3 loop spans 13 amino acids. Germline CDR1 reads MNHEY; CDR2 reads SVGAGI. Trimming cost V 6 bases and J 1 base, with 9 bases left between them. CDR3 DNA: TGTGCCAGCAGGAGAGGGAAGAACACTGAAGCTTTCTTT. It is translated as CASRRGKNTEAFF.

The rearrangement links TRBV28 to TRBJ2-7; D ambiguous. Germline loops: CDR1 MDHEN, CDR2 SYDVKM. CDR3 length equals 15 residues. Trimming pared 1 base from V and 0 bases from J, leaving 10 bases between. CDR3 sequence (DNA): TGTGCCAGCAGTTTATTGGGCAGCTACTCCTACGAGCAGTACTTC. This sequence encodes CASSLLGSYSYEQYF.

This rearrangement joins TRBV6-1 to TRBJ1-6, with D perhaps matching TRBD1 (5 bases). The CDR3 consists of 15 residues. Per the germline V gene, CDR1 is MNHNS and CDR2 is SASEGT. V dropped 1 base and J dropped 8 bases, with 12 bases sitting between them. The chain's CDR3 is CASSEVIGAYSPLHF. CDR3 coding DNA: TGTGCCAGCAGTGAAGTTATAGGGGCCTATTCACCCCTCCACTTT.

Only a few counts were recorded for this clone. V and J are TRBV7-2 and TRBJ1-6, with TRBD1 matching over 10 bases. Germline V gene data show CDR1 as SGHTA and CDR2 as FQGNSA. V shed 5 bases, J shed 6 bases, and the junction held 4 bases outside the gene matches. The CDR3 is 15 amino acids. CDR3 sequence: CASSPGQGSNSPLHF. CDR3 DNA: TGTGCCAGCAGCCCGGGACAGGGGAGTAATTCACCCCTCCACTTT.

V gene TRBV4-2 combines with J gene TRBJ2-1, with TRBD2 identical over 7 bases. This CDR3 has 18 residues. J gave up 6 bases and V 0 bases, and 14 bases lay outside the gene matches. Germline V gene data show CDR1 as LGHNA and CDR2 as YNFKEQ. The chain's CDR3 is CASSQDGAGLRGGNEQFF. The CDR3 DNA reads TGTGCCAGCAGCCAAGATGGTGCGGGACTCCGCGGGGGCAATGAGCAGTTCTTC.

The rearrangement joins TRBV28 to TRBJ1-2; TRBD1 matches 7 bases. This CDR3 region has 14 residues. Trimming took 2 bases from V and 2 from J; bases not matched to a gene: 2. In germline, CDR1 is MDHEN, CDR2 SYDVKM. The CDR3: CASSLGDRNYGYTF. The CDR3 DNA reads as TGTGCCAGCAGTTTAGGGGACAGAAACTATGGCTACACCTTC.

The gene calls are TRBV25-1 and TRBJ2-3, with D perhaps matching TRBD2 (6 bases). The CDR3 loop spans 13 amino acids. Germline V gene data show CDR1 as MGHDK and CDR2 as SYGVNS. V dropped 4 bases and J dropped 9 bases, with 14 bases sitting between them. For the CDR3, the DNA is TGTGCCAGCAGTGCGACTAGTACAGGCACGCAGTATTTT. This sequence encodes CASSATSTGTQYF.

This clone was seen once. This sequence joins TRBV25-1 and TRBJ2-1, with D possibly matching TRBD2 (6 bases). The CDR3 consists of 13 residues. Trimming stripped 2 bases from V and 12 bases from J, with 14 bases between. Germline CDR1 MGHDK, CDR2 SYGVNS. The CDR3 protein is CASSERPGVGQFF. In DNA, the CDR3 is TGTGCCAGCAGTGAACGGCCGGGGGTGGGGCAGTTCTTC.